These 2 T cell receptor beta chains were sequenced from one sample in a study of long-term antiretroviral therapy in people with HIV. Survey-level immunoSEQ v3.0 assays were run. Clones were sequenced by immunoSEQ multiplex PCR, and TCRdb holds only the in-frame ones, with some missing. Here the sample spans around 35,000 clones, 90% to 97% being singletons. This specimen was unsorted PBMCs, taken about 6.6 years after starting antiretroviral therapy. These receptors were collected from a man aged 25-45 years with HIV.

The gene calls are TRBV4-2 and TRBJ1-5, with 8 bases that match TRBD1. V shed 1 base and J 7 bases; nucleotides not matched to a gene: 6. Germline V lookup: CDR1 LGHNA, CDR2 YNFKEQ. The CDR3 is 15 amino acids. CDR3 DNA: TGTGCCAGCAGCCAAGCGTCGACAGGGGAACAGCCCCAGCATTTT. Amino acids: CASSQASTGEQPQHF.

V is TRBV29-1 and J is TRBJ2-3; 7 bases agree with TRBD2. Germline loops: CDR1 SQVTM, CDR2 ANQGSEA. V shed 8 bases and J 6 bases; nucleotides not matched to a gene: 17. The CDR3 extends over 15 amino acids. In DNA, the CDR3 is TGCAGCCTTAGGTTCCCTAGCGGAGCTCGGGATACGCAGTATTTT. Translating gives CSLRFPSGARDTQYF.